This T cell receptor beta chain was captured in a study of identical twins. Study-level results: The study drew conclusions from cross-sectional statistical analysis, not from following the same donors.

TCRdb re-derived calls from the 5' RACE reads in MiXCR, one entry per CDR3 protein. This table has about 660,000 distinct CDR3 sequences, approximately 9% appearing once. This clonotype has ten or more counts. The antigen is not known. In addition, the sample was reused for a study of yellow fever vaccine responses in identical twins.

Specimen: PBMCs. This receptor was obtained from a woman younger than 35 in good health.

The CDR3 nucleotides are TGTGCCACACTCGGGACTAGCGGTTCTAAAGGGGGTCAGTACTTC. Translating it yields CATLGTSGSKGGQYF. The chain has TRBV11-2 and TRBJ2-4; the match to TRBD2 covers 11 bases. The length of the CDR3 is 15 residues. Per the germline V gene, CDR1 is SGHAT and CDR2 is FQNNGV. The J segment lost 12 bases and the V segment lost 10 bases, leaving 17 bases of the junction unmatched.